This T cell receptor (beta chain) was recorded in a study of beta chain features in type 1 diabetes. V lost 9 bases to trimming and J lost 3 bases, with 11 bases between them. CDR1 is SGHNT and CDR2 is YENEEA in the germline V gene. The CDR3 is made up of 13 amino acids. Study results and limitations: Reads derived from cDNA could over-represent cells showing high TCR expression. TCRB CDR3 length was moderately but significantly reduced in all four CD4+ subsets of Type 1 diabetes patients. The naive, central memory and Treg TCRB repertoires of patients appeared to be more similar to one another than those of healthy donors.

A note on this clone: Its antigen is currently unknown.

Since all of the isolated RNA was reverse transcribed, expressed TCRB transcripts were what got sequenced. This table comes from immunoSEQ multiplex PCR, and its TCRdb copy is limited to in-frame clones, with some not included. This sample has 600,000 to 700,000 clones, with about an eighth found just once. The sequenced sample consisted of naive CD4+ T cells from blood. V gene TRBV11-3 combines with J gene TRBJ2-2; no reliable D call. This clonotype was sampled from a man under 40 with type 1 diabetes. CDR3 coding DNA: TGTGCCAGTAGAACTCGGGACACCGGGGAGCTGTTTTTT. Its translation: CASRTRDTGELFF.